These T cell receptor beta chains were read from a single sample in a study of blood T cell repertoires in COVID-19. The table came from immunoSEQ multiplex PCR; TCRdb's copy has only in-frame clones and leaves some out. The sample has roughly 180,000 clones, more than 85% seen once; the top ten hold 2.5% to 3%. Material for sequencing was peripheral blood. These receptors were obtained from a woman aged 30 to 39 with active or convalescent COVID-19. Both conserved end residues are part of each CDR3. The D gene is left open where the match is weak. Rows may omit the clone size; those that give it use once, few, many or a size class.

j_call,v_call,clone_size,d_call,cdr3_aa,cdr3_nt
TRBJ1-1,TRBV4-1,-,-,CASSHAPQDSAGTEAFF,TGCGCCAGCAGCCATGCACCACAAGACTCTGCGGGCACTGAAGCTTTCTTT
TRBJ2-7,TRBV19,few,-,CASSSLAGSYEQYF,TGTGCCAGTAGTTCGCTCGCGGGTTCCTACGAGCAGTACTTC
TRBJ2-1,TRBV7-9,-,-,CASKSPSRGLNEQFF,TGTGCCAGCAAATCTCCATCTCGAGGCCTAAATGAGCAGTTCTTC
TRBJ1-5,TRBV24-1,-,TRBD1,CATSDPGQGANQPQHF,TGTGCCACCAGTGACCCAGGACAGGGGGCCAATCAGCCCCAGCATTTT
TRBJ1-1,TRBV5-1,-,TRBD1,CASSLEGQGEGEAFF,TGCGCCAGCAGCTTGGAGGGACAGGGGGAGGGTGAAGCTTTCTTT
TRBJ1-1,TRBV3-1/TRBV3-2,-,TRBD1,CASSHRDREGEAFF,TGTGCCAGCAGCCACCGGGACAGGGAAGGTGAAGCTTTCTTT
TRBJ2-7,TRBV7-9,-,TRBD1,CASRNPGQGAYEQYF,TGTGCCAGCAGGAATCCGGGACAGGGGGCCTACGAGCAGTACTTC
TRBJ2-6,TRBV7-9,once,TRBD2,CASSSGGRVISGANVLTF,TGTGCCAGCAGCTCCGGCGGGAGGGTTATCTCTGGGGCCAACGTCCTGACTTTC
TRBJ1-2,TRBV7-2,few,-,CASSFAGSPRSNYGYTF,TGTGCCAGCAGCTTCGCCGGGAGTCCAAGGTCTAACTATGGCTACACCTTC
TRBJ2-7,TRBV29-1,-,TRBD2,CSARGLADHITYEQYF,TGCAGCGCACGCGGACTAGCGGACCATATCACCTACGAGCAGTACTTC
TRBJ1-1,TRBV5-1,few,-,CASSLLGHMNTEAFF,TGCGCCAGCAGCTTGCTTGGCCACATGAACACTGAAGCTTTCTTT
TRBJ1-5,TRBV19,-,-,CASSIGISGQPQHF,TGTGCCAGTAGTATCGGGATTTCGGGTCAGCCCCAGCATTTT
TRBJ2-7,TRBV5-6,-,-,CASSLAGRSYEQYF,TGTGCCAGCAGCTTGGCTGGCAGATCCTACGAGCAGTACTTC
TRBJ1-2,TRBV7-9,-,-,CASSSLTSGIGMTLGGYTF,TGTGCCAGCAGCTCTCTCACTTCAGGGATCGGAATGACCCTCGGTGGCTACACCTTC
TRBJ1-1,TRBV21-1,-,-,CASSARQGQMNTEAFF,TGTGCCAGCAGCGCCCGACAGGGCCAGATGAACACTGAAGCTTTCTTT